Following are 27 T cell receptor beta chains from one sample sequenced in a study of blood T cell repertoires in COVID-19. Repertoires were generated with immunoSEQ multiplex PCR, while TCRdb's copy carries only in-frame clones and drops some. This sample has about 100,000 clones, with approximately 93% found just once. The sequenced material came from peripheral blood. The receptors come from a man aged 45-60 years with active COVID-19.

This clone was seen a handful of times. An end of the junction does not agree with germline; a read error may underlie this. The rearrangement links TRBV11-3 to TRBJ2-2; D is perhaps TRBD2 (5 bases). CDR1 SGHNT and CDR2 YENEEA come from the germline V gene. The CDR3 has 16 amino acids. CDR3: CASTRWGQNEHRGAVF. CDR3 nucleotide sequence: TGTGCCAGCACCCGGTGGGGTCAAAACGAACACCGGGGAGCTGTTTTT.

The chain is built from TRBV7-3 and TRBJ2-3, with TRBD1 as a possible D gene (6 bases). This CDR3 has 15 residues. V was shortened by 6 bases and J by 2 bases, with 15 bases between the two germline ends. Germline CDR1 is SGHTA and CDR2 is FQGTGA. The CDR3 nucleotides are TGTGCCAGCAGTGGGGGCTGGACCGACACAGATACGCAGTATTTT. Its translation: CASSGGWTDTDTQYF. Complete variable domain (other parts from reference TRBV7-3 and TRBJ2-3): GAGVSQTPSNKVTEKGKYVELRCDPISGHTALYWYRQSLGQGPEFLIYFQGTGAADDSGLPNDRFFAVRPEGSVSTLKIQRTERGDSAVYLCASSGGWTDTDTQYFGPGTRLTVL.

The chain links TRBV7-9 to TRBJ1-2; D not resolved. V lost 1 base and J lost 1, with 4 bases in between. There are 13 residues in the CDR3. Per the germline V gene, CDR1 is SEHNR and CDR2 is FQNEAQ (reference sequence). CDR3 sequence (DNA): TGTGCCAGCAGCTTAGATATTAACTATGGCTACACCTTC. Translation gives CASSLDINYGYTF.

CDR3 nucleotides: TGTGCCAGCAGCTCTGGACAGGGATATCCCCACAATGAGCAGTTCTTC. This codes for CASSSGQGYPHNEQFF. The V gene is TRBV7-9, the J gene TRBJ2-1; 8 nucleotides align to TRBD1. The CDR3 covers 16 residues. CDR1 is SEHNR, CDR2 FQNEAQ, per germline (reference sequence). J was trimmed by 5 bases and V by 4 bases; bases with no gene match: 10.

The genes are TRBV18 and TRBJ2-2; 9 bases agree with TRBD1. This CDR3 region has 15 residues. CDR1 KGHSH and CDR2 LQKENI come from the germline V gene. The junction had 4 bases not matched to a gene; V was cut back by 5 bases and J by 3 bases. CDR3 DNA: TGTGCCAGCTCAGCCCGACAGGGGGACACCGGGGAGCTGTTTTTT. This codes for CASSARQGDTGELFF.

By sample share, this clone is medium-sized (0.01 to 0.1%). The CDR3 here is CASSGQGGSRGNSPLHF. The CDR3 nucleotides read TGTGCCAGCAGTGGACAGGGGGGTTCTAGAGGGAATTCACCCCTCCACTTT. The chain recombines TRBV2 with TRBJ1-6; TRBD1 matches 9 bases. The V gene's germline CDR1 is SNHLY and CDR2 FYNNEI. Trimming removed 4 bases from V and 7 bases from J; junction bases left unmatched: 11. CDR3 length: 17 residues.

V and J are TRBV11-3 and TRBJ2-7; D perhaps matches TRBD2 (5 bases). Trimming removed 2 bases from V and 2 bases from J, with 13 bases in between. CDR1 is SGHNT and CDR2 is YENEEA in the germline V gene. The CDR3 consists of 15 residues. CDR3 nucleotides: TGTGCCAGCAGCTTACTCGGGGAGAGCGCCTACGAGCAGTACGTC. It translates to CASSLLGESAYEQYV.

The chain employs TRBV13 and TRBJ2-5; 8 bases align to TRBD2. The length of the CDR3 is 17 residues. After removal of 6 bases from V and 3 bases from J, the junction contained 15 bases not matched to a gene. CDR1 and CDR2 (germline): PRHDT, FYEKMQ (reference sequence). The CDR3 reads CASSPPGYRGGEETQYF. The CDR3 DNA reads as TGTGCCAGCAGTCCTCCTGGCTATCGGGGGGGCGAAGAGACCCAGTACTTC. Based on the CDR3 plus reference TRBV13 and TRBJ2-5, the full variable domain is AAGVIQSPRHLIKEKRETATLKCYPIPRHDTVYWYQQGPGQDPQFLISFYEKMQSDKGSIPDRFSAQQFSDYHSELNMSSLELGDSALYFCASSPPGYRGGEETQYFGPGTRLLVL.

V usage is TRBV24-1 and J usage is TRBJ1-5; D gene unclear. The V gene's germline CDR1 is KGHDR and CDR2 SFDVKD. Trimming cost V 0 bases and J 5 bases, with 10 bases left between them. CDR3 size: 15 residues. CDR3 in amino acids: CATSDLGGTDQPQHF. In nucleotides, the CDR3 is TGTGCCACCAGTGATTTGGGCGGAACCGATCAGCCCCAGCATTTT.

V and J are TRBV2 and TRBJ2-3; 9 nucleotides match TRBD1. Germline trimming cut 7 bases from V and 0 bases from J; bases unmatched to any gene: 5. CDR1 and CDR2 from the germline V gene are SNHLY and FYNNEI. CDR3 length: 15 residues. DNA of the CDR3: TGTGCCAGCAACAAACAGGGGGCTAGCACAGATACGCAGTATTTT. Protein sequence: CASNKQGASTDTQYF.

The chain has TRBV13 and TRBJ2-5; 11 bases are a match to TRBD2. V gave up 2 bases and J gave up 4 bases; unmatched junction bases: 6. Germline CDR1 and CDR2: PRHDT and FYEKMQ (reference sequence). The CDR3 length is 16 residues. As DNA, the CDR3 is TGTGCCAGCAGCTTAACGAGACTAGCGGGGACAGAGACCCAGTACTTC. Amino acids: CASSLTRLAGTETQYF.

This clone was seen just once. The chain joins TRBV2 to TRBJ2-1; D is perhaps TRBD2 (6 bases). V dropped 3 bases and J dropped 5 bases, with 17 bases sitting between them. Germline V gene data show CDR1 as SNHLY and CDR2 as FYNNEI. This CDR3 region has 16 residues. CDR3: CASSDGHGTRNNEQFF. DNA for the CDR3: TGTGCCAGCAGTGATGGGCACGGGACTCGTAACAATGAGCAGTTCTTC.

The V gene is TRBV7-2, the J gene TRBJ1-4, with D possibly matching TRBD1 (5 bases). CDR3 size: 14 residues. The germline gives CDR1 SGHTA, CDR2 FQGNSA. The V end lost 1 base, the J end lost 7 bases, and 10 bases lay between the germline ends. The CDR3: CASSLGGEGEKLFF. As DNA, the CDR3 is TGTGCCAGCAGCTTAGGAGGGGAGGGTGAAAAACTGTTTTTT.

V gene TRBV15 combines with J gene TRBJ1-1; the D gene is possibly TRBD1 (5 bases). Trimming pared 1 base from V and 5 bases from J, leaving 11 bases between. CDR1 is LNHNV and CDR2 is YYDKDF in the germline V gene (reference sequence). This CDR3 has 14 residues. As DNA, the CDR3 is TGTGCCACCAGCAGAGGCGGGACCGAGACTGAAGCTTTCTTT. Its protein is CATSRGGTETEAFF.

The V gene is TRBV18, the J gene TRBJ1-2; D perhaps matches TRBD1 (6 bases). The CDR3 contains 14 residues. Trimming cost V 2 bases and J 4 bases, with 11 bases left between them. Germline V gives CDR1 KGHSH, CDR2 LQKENI. CDR3 in DNA: TGTGCCAGCTCACCAAACAGGGAGGGCTATGGCTACACCTTC. Translating it yields CASSPNREGYGYTF.

This chain uses TRBV19 with TRBJ1-2; D remains unclear. The germline gives CDR1 LNHDA, CDR2 SQIVND (reference sequence). With 4 bases removed from V and 0 bases from J, the gap between germline ends came to 12 bases. This CDR3 contains 15 residues. The CDR3 DNA is TGTGCCAGTAGTACCACCGCGAACTCTAACTATGGCTACACCTTC. Its protein is CASSTTANSNYGYTF.

This clone occurred once. The rearrangement joins TRBV24-1 to TRBJ2-2; D gene ambiguous. V was clipped by 9 bases and J by 4 bases, with 11 bases between them. There are 13 residues in the CDR3. Germline CDR1 reads KGHDR; CDR2 reads SFDVKD. This CDR3 reads CATGQASTGELFF. The CDR3 DNA sequence: TGTGCCACCGGGCAGGCCTCCACCGGGGAGCTGTTTTTT.

The chain links TRBV18 to TRBJ1-2; D not certain. CDR1 and CDR2 from the germline V gene are KGHSH and LQKENI. Trimming stripped 3 bases from V and 3 bases from J, with 14 bases between. The length of the CDR3 is 15 residues. The CDR3 reads CASSPVGGRDYGYTF. The CDR3 nucleotides read TGTGCCAGCTCACCCGTAGGCGGCAGAGACTATGGCTACACCTTC.

The rearrangement joins TRBV19 to TRBJ1-5; 10 nucleotides align to TRBD1. J gave up 7 bases and V 3 bases, and 9 bases lay outside the gene matches. CDR1 and CDR2 (germline): LNHDA, SQIVND (reference sequence). The CDR3 is made up of 16 amino acids. In DNA, the CDR3 is TGTGCCAGTAGTATCCCCGGGACAGGGGCTCGACAGCCCCAGCATTTT. This translates into CASSIPGTGARQPQHF.

The CDR3 DNA follows: TGTGCCTGGAGTTCCGGGACTTCTAATCAGCCCCAGCATTTT. The encoded protein is CAWSSGTSNQPQHF. The V gene is TRBV30, the J gene TRBJ1-5; D may be TRBD1 (5 bases). V was trimmed by 2 bases and J by 4 bases, leaving 12 bases between them. Germline values: CDR1 GTSNPN, CDR2 SVGIG (reference sequence). CDR3 length: 14 amino acids.

This chain links TRBV6-5 with TRBJ2-1; the match to TRBD2 covers 15 bases. V trimming: 8 bases; J trimming: 5 bases; junction bases outside the gene matches: 4. The CDR3 totals 15 residues. Germline V CDR1 and CDR2: MNHEY, SVGAGI. The CDR3 reads CASGGLAGGNNEQFF. For the CDR3, the DNA is TGTGCCAGCGGAGGACTAGCGGGAGGGAACAATGAGCAGTTCTTC.

The chain is built from TRBV19 and TRBJ1-2; 8 bases line up with TRBD1. Germline V gives CDR1 LNHDA, CDR2 SQIVND (reference sequence). Trimming cost V 9 bases and J 4 bases; bases outside gene matches: 16. The CDR3 has 16 amino acids. CDR3 bases: TGTGCCAGCAAGATGCAGGACAGGGTTGGATTCTATGGCTACACCTTC. Residues: CASKMQDRVGFYGYTF.

V gene TRBV6-6 combines with J gene TRBJ1-3, with D perhaps matching TRBD1 (5 bases). Germline CDR1 reads MNHNY; CDR2 reads SVGAGI (reference sequence). V lost 7 bases to trimming and J lost 2 bases, with 18 bases between them. The CDR3 totals 16 residues. The CDR3 is CASTLRDATTGNTIYF. Here the CDR3 DNA reads TGTGCCAGCACCCTCAGGGATGCGACCACTGGAAACACCATATATTTT.

V is TRBV6-4 and J is TRBJ1-1, with 7 nucleotides matching TRBD1. CDR1 is MRHNA and CDR2 is SNTAGT in the germline V gene. The V gene end was trimmed by 5 bases and the J gene end by 4 bases; junction bases not matched to a gene: 7. CDR3 size: 14 residues. The DNA for the CDR3 is TGTGCCAGCAGTATTATGGCAGGGGGCACTGAAGCTTTCTTT. It yields the protein CASSIMAGGTEAFF.

This clone was seen a single time. V gene TRBV7-2 combines with J gene TRBJ2-7, with 9 bases that match TRBD2. The CDR3 has 15 residues. Germline assignment: CDR1 SGHTA and CDR2 FQGNSA. V was pared by 4 bases and J by 4 bases, with 8 bases of the junction left unmatched. CDR3 nucleotide sequence: TGTGCCAGCAGCTCGCGTGCGGGGGGGCCGTACGAGCAGTACTTC. Protein sequence: CASSSRAGGPYEQYF.

The chain is built from TRBV4-1 and TRBJ2-4, with 10 bases matching TRBD2. The V gene end was trimmed by 5 bases and the J gene end by 0 bases; junction bases not matched to a gene: 13. This CDR3 has 19 residues. Germline V gene lookup returns CDR1 MGHRA and CDR2 YSYEKL. In nucleotides, the CDR3 is TGCGCCAGCAGCGCGATCGGACTAGCGGATGATCTAGCCAAAAACATTCAGTACTTC. Translation gives CASSAIGLADDLAKNIQYF.

The chain combines TRBV19 with TRBJ1-2, with D perhaps TRBD1 (6 bases). V lost 6 bases and J lost 4, with 21 bases in between. The germline CDR1 and CDR2 sequences are LNHDA and SQIVND (reference sequence). The CDR3 loop spans 16 amino acids. This CDR3 is CASRTAGAGSIYGYTF. In DNA form, the CDR3 reads TGTGCCAGTAGGACCGCAGGGGCCGGCTCGATCTATGGCTACACCTTC.